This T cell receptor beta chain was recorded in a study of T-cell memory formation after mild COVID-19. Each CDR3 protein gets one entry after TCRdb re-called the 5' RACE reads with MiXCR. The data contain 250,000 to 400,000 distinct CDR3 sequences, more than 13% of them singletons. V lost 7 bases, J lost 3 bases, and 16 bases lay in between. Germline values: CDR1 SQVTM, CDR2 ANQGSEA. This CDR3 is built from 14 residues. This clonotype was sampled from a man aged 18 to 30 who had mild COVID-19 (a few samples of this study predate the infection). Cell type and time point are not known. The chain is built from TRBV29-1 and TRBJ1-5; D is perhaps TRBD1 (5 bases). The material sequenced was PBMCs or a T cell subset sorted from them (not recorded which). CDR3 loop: CSATGGGPNQPQHF. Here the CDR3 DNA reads TGCAGCGCCACGGGGGGAGGACCCAATCAGCCCCAGCATTTT.